These T cell receptor beta chains were read from a single sample in a study of vaccination effects on CD4 cells after COVID-19. Their specific antigens are unknown. Method: immunoSEQ multiplex PCR; TCRdb's copy keeps in-frame clones and lacks some. The table records around 70,000 clones, over 60% of them present only once. The input for sequencing was CD4+ T cells from PBMCs cultured without peptide, taken before COVID-19 vaccination. All receptors come from a human donor who received a COVID-19 vaccine. Both conserved end residues are part of each CDR3. A D gene is named only where the DNA matches it firmly. Clone size is stated in some rows and not others, as once, few, many or a class when expanded.

CDR3 DNA	CDR3 protein	CDR3 length	V gene	J gene	D gene	clone size
TGCGCCAGCAGCTTGGCCAAGGGAAACTATGGCTACACCTTC	CASSLAKGNYGYTF	14	TRBV5-1	TRBJ1-2	.	.
TGTGCCAGTAGTATTCCGGGACAAGCAAAAAAACTGTTTTTT	CASSIPGQAKKLFF	14	TRBV19	TRBJ1-4	.	.
TGTGCCAGCAGTCATCAGACAGGGGGTGAAACCGGGGAGCTGTTTTTT	CASSHQTGGETGELFF	16	TRBV27	TRBJ2-2	TRBD1	many
TGTGCCAGCAGCTTAAGGGGAGACCGAGATACGCAGTATTTT	CASSLRGDRDTQYF	14	TRBV7-8	TRBJ2-3	.	.
TGTGCCTGGACCAAGAACAGGGGTTCCACTGAAGCTTTCTTT	CAWTKNRGSTEAFF	14	TRBV30	TRBJ1-1	TRBD1	.
TGTGCCAGCCAAGGTGCCTCTAATGAGCAGTTCTTC	CASQGASNEQFF	12	TRBV6-5	TRBJ2-1	.	.
TGCGCCAGCAGTGACCACGGAGACACCCAAGAGACCCAGTACTTC	CASSDHGDTQETQYF	15	TRBV10-1	TRBJ2-5	.	.
TGTGCCAGCAGCTTTTGGGAGACAGATACGCAGTATTTT	CASSFWETDTQYF	13	TRBV5-6	TRBJ2-3	.	.
TGTGCCAGCAGTTTGGAGGGAGCCTATGGCTACACCTTC	CASSLEGAYGYTF	13	TRBV28	TRBJ1-2	.	few
TGTGCCTGGAGTCTAGGGGCTCAGCCCCAGCATTTT	CAWSLGAQPQHF	12	TRBV30	TRBJ1-5	.	few
TGCGCCAGCAGCCGGAACCCGAAGGGAGAGAACACTGAAGCTTTCTTT	CASSRNPKGENTEAFF	16	TRBV4-3	TRBJ1-1	.	.
TGCGCCAGCAGTCGTGAACTAGCCTACAATGAGCAGTTCTTC	CASSRELAYNEQFF	14	TRBV10-1	TRBJ2-1	.	.
TGTGCCAGCAGCCAAGAGTTGCAGGGCTCCGGGGCCGGAAACACCATATATTTT	CASSQELQGSGAGNTIYF	18	TRBV4-2	TRBJ1-3	.	.
TGTGCCAGCAGTAGAGGGAGCTCCTCTGGAAACACCATATATTTT	CASSRGSSSGNTIYF	15	TRBV6-5	TRBJ1-3	.	.
TGTGCCAGCAGCAGAGAGGGGTTTAGCTCACCCCTCCACTTT	CASSREGFSSPLHF	14	TRBV9	TRBJ1-6	.	.
TGCGCCAGCAGCCAAGATACAGCAGGGGGAGTTCAGCCCCAGCATTTT	CASSQDTAGGVQPQHF	16	TRBV4-3	TRBJ1-5	TRBD1	.
TGTGCCAGTAGTATAGGCGGCGGGCTTGGGTACAATGAGCAGTTCTTC	CASSIGGGLGYNEQFF	16	TRBV19	TRBJ2-1	.	.
TGTGCCAGCAGCCTACGGACAGTTAACACTGAAGCTTTCTTT	CASSLRTVNTEAFF	14	TRBV7-9	TRBJ1-1	.	.
TGCGCCAGCAGCGCGGGGAGTGCTGGAAACACCATATATTTT	CASSAGSAGNTIYF	14	TRBV5-1	TRBJ1-3	.	.
TGTGCCAGCAGAGAAGGGGGGAACACTGAAGCTTTCTTT	CASREGGNTEAFF	13	TRBV7-2	TRBJ1-1	.	.
TGTGCCATCTCTGCTGGACAGGGCGGTTCACCCCTCCACTTT	CAISAGQGGSPLHF	14	TRBV10-3	TRBJ1-6	TRBD1	.
TGCGCCAGCAGCCGGGGGAGTGGGACCGGGGAGCTGTTTTTT	CASSRGSGTGELFF	14	TRBV5-1	TRBJ2-2	.	.
TGTGCCAGTAGTATAGCGTGGAAAGAGACCCAGTACTTC	CASSIAWKETQYF	13	TRBV19	TRBJ2-5	.	.
TGTGCCAGCACCCGGATGGCGGGGGACCTAACGCAGTATTTT	CASTRMAGDLTQYF	14	TRBV6-1	TRBJ2-3	TRBD2	.
TGCGCCAGCAGCTGGGGACAGGGGTATTCGGACTATGGCTACACCTTC	CASSWGQGYSDYGYTF	16	TRBV5-1	TRBJ1-2	TRBD1	.
TGTGCCATCAGTGAGTCAGAGTACCTGGGGGGGAATGGGGCCAACGTCCTGACTTTC	CAISESEYLGGNGANVLTF	19	TRBV10-3	TRBJ2-6	TRBD2	.
TGTGCCAGCAGCTGGACTACAGGGGGCAGTCAGCCCCAGCATTTT	CASSWTTGGSQPQHF	15	TRBV7-2	TRBJ1-5	TRBD1	.
TGCGCCAGCAGTGAGGTAAGAAGAACTGAAGCTTTCTTT	CASSEVRRTEAFF	13	TRBV10-2	TRBJ1-1	.	.
TGTGCCAGTATGGCCGACGGCAAGATCGGAAACACCATATATTTT	CASMADGKIGNTIYF	15	TRBV19	TRBJ1-3	.	once
TGTGCCAGCGGGCAGGGACTAAATCAGCCCCAGCATTTT	CASGQGLNQPQHF	13	TRBV19	TRBJ1-5	.	few
TGTGCCAGCAGCCAAGAGACCCAGTACTTC	CASSQETQYF	10	TRBV7-9	TRBJ2-5	.	few
TGCGCCAGCAGCTTCGGGGGCACCGGGGAGCTGTTTTTT	CASSFGGTGELFF	13	TRBV5-1	TRBJ2-2	.	.
TGTGCCAGCTCAAAACAGGGGAGGGATGAGCAGTTCTTC	CASSKQGRDEQFF	13	TRBV18	TRBJ2-1	.	.
TGTGCCAGCAGCTTATCCCGGACAGGGGTAGGCCAAGAGACCCAGTACTTC	CASSLSRTGVGQETQYF	17	TRBV7-8	TRBJ2-5	TRBD1	.
TGTGCCAGCAGTACCGATTATGGCTACACCTTC	CASSTDYGYTF	11	TRBV6-6	TRBJ1-2	.	.
TGTGCCAGCAGCCAATCGTGGACCAGCGACCCTGTGAGGGAGACCCAGTACTTC	CASSQSWTSDPVRETQYF	18	TRBV3-1/TRBV3-2	TRBJ2-5	.	.
TGTGCCAGCAGTTTAGGTAGAGTAGGCTACACCTTC	CASSLGRVGYTF	12	TRBV28	TRBJ1-2	.	few